Each of the 21 T cell receptor beta chains below was sequenced from the same sample in a study of T-cell memory formation after mild COVID-19. TCRdb processed the 5' RACE reads anew with MiXCR; each CDR3 protein has one entry. The sample lists about 210,000 distinct CDR3 sequences, roughly 30% occurring once. Sequencing was done on a sample of PBMCs or a T cell subset sorted from them (not recorded which). These receptors were taken from an adult woman who had mild COVID-19 (a few samples of this study predate the infection). Cell type and time point are not known.

This clonotype was found a few times. The rearrangement uses TRBV5-1 and TRBJ1-1; D gene uncertain. The CDR3 spans 13 residues. Germline V CDR1 and CDR2: SGHRS, YFSETQ. V shed 0 bases and J shed 3 bases, with 6 bases lying between them. CDR3 sequence (DNA): TGCGCCAGCAGCTTGGGGCAGCACACTGAAGCTTTCTTT. It is translated as CASSLGQHTEAFF. Using reference TRBV5-1 and TRBJ1-1 for the parts outside the CDR3, the full variable domain is KAGVTQTPRYLIKTRGQQVTLSCSPISGHRSVSWYQQTPGQGLQFLFEYFSETQRNKGNFPGRFSGRQFSNSRSEMNVSTLELGDSALYLCASSLGQHTEAFFGQGTRLTVV.

This clonotype has more than one count but fewer than ten. The gene calls are TRBV28 and TRBJ2-5; D uncertain. Trimming shortened V by 6 bases and J by 1 base, and 15 bases separated the two germline ends. The germline CDR1 and CDR2 sequences are MDHEN and SYDVKM. This CDR3 is built from 15 residues. In DNA form, the CDR3 reads TGTGCCAGCAGGCTATTAAGTCAGATCCAAGAGACCCAGTACTTC. Its translation: CASRLLSQIQETQYF.

The rearrangement uses TRBV21-1 and TRBJ2-7; TRBD1, the D gene given by the table, was not confirmed from the DNA. TRBV21-1 constitutes a pseudogene. CDR3 size: 12 residues. The CDR3 spells CAGNRETYEQYF. DNA for the CDR3: TGTGCCGGTAACAGGGAGACCTACGAGCAGTACTTC.

This chain links TRBV12-3 or TRBV12-4 with TRBJ1-2; D remains unclear. The ends were cut back, 3 bases at V and 2 bases at J, with 10 bases in the middle. This CDR3 has 14 residues. CDR3 coding DNA: TGTGCCAGCAGTTTTCGGGTGTCGAACTATGGCTACACCTTC. Protein: CASSFRVSNYGYTF.

This clonotype has just a few counts. This chain links TRBV4-3 with TRBJ2-6; D is perhaps TRBD1 (6 bases). V lost 4 bases, J lost 0 bases, and 10 bases lay in between. This CDR3 spans 16 amino acids. The germline gives CDR1 LGHNA, CDR2 YSLEER. CDR3 bases: TGCGCCAGCAGCCTGGACAGTTTCTCTGGGGCCAACGTCCTGACTTTC. Protein: CASSLDSFSGANVLTF.

This clonotype was found a few times. The rearrangement joins TRBV27 to TRBJ2-7; tentative D call: TRBD2 (7 bases). With 4 bases removed from V and 4 bases from J, the gap between germline ends came to 11 bases. This CDR3 is built from 13 residues. CDR1 is MNHEY and CDR2 is SMNVEV in the germline V gene (reference sequence). CDR3 nucleotide sequence: TGTGCCAGCAGTTCGGGGGGCCGTTACGAGCAGTACTTC. The encoded protein is CASSSGGRYEQYF.

The sample holds a few counts of this clonotype. This chain links TRBV20-1 with TRBJ2-7; 7 nucleotides line up with TRBD1. Per the germline V gene, CDR1 is DFQATT and CDR2 is SNEGSKA (reference sequence). The CDR3 totals 12 residues. The V gene end was trimmed by 3 bases and the J gene end by 5 bases; junction bases not matched to a gene: 4. The CDR3 spells CSASVGGHEQYF. DNA of the CDR3: TGCAGTGCTAGCGTAGGGGGCCACGAGCAGTACTTC.

This chain connects TRBV27 to TRBJ2-1; D is possibly TRBD1 (5 bases). CDR3 length equals 13 residues. Germline CDR1 is MNHEY and CDR2 is SMNVEV (reference sequence). Trimming removed 8 bases at V and 2 bases at J, with 10 bases between. Written as DNA, the CDR3 is TGTGCCAGCCTGGACATGACCTACAATGAGCAGTTCTTC. Its protein is CASLDMTYNEQFF.

The chain employs TRBV5-1 and TRBJ2-1; unclear D gene. This CDR3 comprises 13 residues. Germline values: CDR1 SGHRS, CDR2 YFSETQ. Trimming removed 0 bases from V and 6 bases from J, with 7 bases in between. The CDR3 DNA reads as TGCGCCAGCAGCTTGGGGGCCAGCAATGAGCAGTTCTTC. Protein product: CASSLGASNEQFF.

The chain uses TRBV12-3 or TRBV12-4 and TRBJ2-1, with 10 bases lining up with TRBD2. The CDR3 loop spans 14 amino acids. The trim removed 6 bases at V and 7 bases at J, leaving 6 bases unmatched. Written as DNA, the CDR3 is TGTGCCAGCAGGAGCGGGGGGGGTTGGAATGAGCAGTTCTTC. Its protein product is CASRSGGGWNEQFF.

This chain connects TRBV5-1 to TRBJ2-5; a possible D gene is TRBD1 (6 bases). CDR1 and CDR2 (germline): SGHRS, YFSETQ. The CDR3 is 15 residues long. The V gene lost 2 bases and the J gene lost 5 bases, with 16 bases spanning the gap. CDR3 nucleotides: TGCGCCAGCAGCTTCCTTACAGGGATGGTGGAGACCCAGTACTTC. Its protein product is CASSFLTGMVETQYF.

This CDR3 reads CASSDLAGEAGELFF. In DNA form, the CDR3 reads TGTGCCAGCAGCGATCTAGCGGGAGAGGCCGGGGAGCTGTTTTTT. J is TRBJ2-2 and V is TRBV12-3 or TRBV12-4, with 10 bases fitting TRBD2. V gave up 6 bases and J gave up 6 bases; unmatched junction bases: 7. This CDR3 region has 15 residues.

V usage is TRBV19 and J usage is TRBJ2-2, with 10 bases identical to TRBD1. CDR1 and CDR2 from the germline V gene are LNHDA and SQIVND (reference sequence). The V and J ends lost 5 bases and 4 bases, in that order; junction bases with no gene match: 1. The CDR3 extends over 14 amino acids. This CDR3 is CASSGTGVTGELFF. DNA of the CDR3: TGTGCCAGTAGTGGGACAGGGGTCACCGGGGAGCTGTTTTTT.

The sample holds many counts of this clonotype. J is TRBJ2-1 and V is TRBV4-2, with 9 positions matching TRBD2. The CDR3 sequence is 16 residues long. Trimming cost V 3 bases and J 6 bases; bases outside gene matches: 9. Germline CDR1 is LGHNA and CDR2 is YNFKEQ. CDR3 in amino acids: CASSQASGGPLNEQFF. The DNA for the CDR3 is TGTGCCAGCAGCCAGGCAAGCGGGGGGCCTCTCAATGAGCAGTTCTTC.

The rearrangement links TRBV6-2 or TRBV6-3 to TRBJ2-7; TRBD2 agrees at 13 bases. Losses at the gene ends were 6 bases for V and 2 bases for J; bases not matched to a gene: 4. Germline assignment: CDR1 MNHEY and CDR2 SVGEGT. The CDR3 extends over 15 amino acids. The DNA of the CDR3 is TGTGCCAGCAGGGGACTAGCGGGGACCACCTACGAGCAGTACTTC. Protein: CASRGLAGTTYEQYF.

This clonotype was recorded a few times. The junction differs from germline at one of its ends, possibly a read error. V is TRBV19 and J is TRBJ2-5, with D possibly being TRBD1 or TRBD2 (5 bases each). CDR3 length: 17 residues. The V gene's germline CDR1 is LNHDA and CDR2 SQIVND (reference sequence). CDR3 coding DNA: TGTGCTAGTAGTGCTGCTGGGGCCGGGACGGCTCAAGAGACCCAGTACTTC. Translating gives CASSAAGAGTAQETQYF.

The CDR3 DNA follows: TGCAGCGTCTGGCGGGGGGGCCCCACACCACAGTACTTC. As protein: CSVWRGGPTPQYF. The rearrangement links TRBV29-1 to TRBJ2-4, with 9 bases matching TRBD2. Germline CDR1 is SQVTM and CDR2 is ANQGSEA. Trimming cost V 6 bases and J 13 bases; bases outside gene matches: 13. The CDR3 extends over 13 amino acids.

The chain uses TRBV5-1 and TRBJ1-2; 9 bases line up with TRBD1. The CDR3 loop spans 18 amino acids. Germline CDR1 SGHRS, CDR2 YFSETQ. With 0 bases clipped from V and 8 bases from J, the junction kept 17 bases outside the gene matches. The chain's CDR3 is CASSLDPGQGIGSEGYTF. The CDR3 DNA is TGCGCCAGCAGCTTGGACCCGGGACAGGGAATCGGCTCGGAAGGCTACACCTTC.

The chain uses TRBV7-9 and TRBJ1-3; TRBD1 aligns across 9 bases. V lost 0 bases to trimming and J lost 4 bases; unmatched junction nucleotides: 10. The CDR3 has 18 amino acids. Germline CDR1 reads SEHNR; CDR2 reads FQNEAQ (reference sequence). The CDR3 region is CASSLAGDRVLRGNTIYF. The CDR3 nucleotides are TGTGCCAGCAGCTTAGCGGGGGACAGGGTGCTGCGAGGAAACACCATATATTTT. Full variable domain (rest looked up from reference TRBV7-9 and TRBJ1-3): DTGVSQNPRHKITKRGQNVTFRCDPISEHNRLYWYRQTLGQGPEFLTYFQNEAQLEKSRLLSDRFSAERPKGSFSTLEIQRTEQGDSAMYLCASSLAGDRVLRGNTIYFGEGSWLTVV.

This clonotype has a handful of counts. The chain uses TRBV14 and TRBJ2-1; tentatively, D is TRBD2 (5 bases). The CDR3 runs to 15 residues. From germline, CDR1 is SGHDN and CDR2 FVKESK. The ends were cut back, 2 bases at V and 3 bases at J, with 11 bases in the middle. CDR3 bases: TGTGCCAGCAGCCAACGAGGGTCCAGCTACAATGAGCAGTTCTTC. Its protein product is CASSQRGSSYNEQFF. Filled out from reference TRBV14 and TRBJ2-1, the complete variable domain reads EAGVTQFPSHSVIEKGQTVTLRCDPISGHDNLYWYRRVMGKEIKFLLHFVKESKQDESGMPNNRFLAERTGGTYSTLKVQPAELEDSGVYFCASSQRGSSYNEQFFGPGTRLTVL.

This clonotype was observed a handful of times. This chain connects TRBV6-5 to TRBJ1-1, with 9 bases that match TRBD1. The CDR3 consists of 14 residues. The J segment lost 4 bases and the V segment lost 4 bases, leaving 4 bases of the junction unmatched. Germline-derived CDR1 and CDR2 are MNHEY and SVGAGI. CDR3 DNA: TGTGCCAGCAGTTTTACAGGGGGCTTCACTGAAGCTTTCTTT. As protein: CASSFTGGFTEAFF.